This T cell receptor (beta chain) was identified in a study of tumor-infiltrating lymphocytes in primary liver carcinoma. At the level of the study: Staged T1-T3 N0M0, the tumors had sizes that ranged from roughly 4.2 to 11 cm across.

Extraction of RNA together with DNA used about 18-30 mg of unsorted bulk tissue. Enrolled patients were chronically infected with HBV and treatment-naive. With regard to this clonotype: Germline is not matched at one junction end, which may reflect a read error.

The CDR3 sequence is 16 residues long. Germline V gene data show CDR1 as MNHEY and CDR2 as SVGAGI. Starting from approximately 0.45 ug of total RNA, TCR beta cDNA was produced with a primer in the constant region. Nested multiplex PCR, run for three rounds with slightly modified ARM-PCR, yielded TCR beta libraries. The first two PCR rounds used TRBV1-TRBV30 forward primers with a C-beta reverse primer, roughly 10 cycles each. TCRdb analysed the multiplex PCR reads with MiXCR anew, one entry per CDR3 protein. Of about 78,000 distinct CDR3 sequences listed, 65% to 75% are singletons. The sample comprised liver tumor tissue from sampling region 4. Subset of the sample: tumor region T4, right-lateral pole. The chain carries TRBV6-5 and TRBJ1-1; D not certain. The source of this sequence is a woman aged 55-70 years with primary liver carcinoma and hepatitis B virus infection. CDR3 loop: CASSYSPPRNNTEAFF. The CDR3 DNA sequence: TGTGCTAGCAGTTACTCCCCCCCCAGGAACAACACCGAAGCTTTCTTT.